One T cell receptor beta chain is described in this entry. The CDR3 sequence is 16 residues long. CDR1 is SGDLS and CDR2 is YYNGEE in the germline V gene. Trimming took 0 bases from V and 1 from J, leaving 10 bases between them. TCRdb's table, derived via immunoSEQ multiplex PCR, lists solely in-frame clones and lacks some. The table lists tens of thousands of clones, more than 85% of them singletons. This entry is derived from a study of T cell changes during pregnancy in multiple sclerosis. The chain has TRBV9 and TRBJ1-4; maybe TRBD1 (6 bases). This TCR derives from a female donor with multiple sclerosis, enrolled in a pregnancy study. The source material was peripheral blood, sampled in the first trimester of pregnancy. This CDR3 reads CASSVGWGLTNEKLFF. In DNA, the CDR3 is TGTGCCAGCAGCGTAGGGTGGGGGCTAACTAATGAAAAACTGTTTTTT.